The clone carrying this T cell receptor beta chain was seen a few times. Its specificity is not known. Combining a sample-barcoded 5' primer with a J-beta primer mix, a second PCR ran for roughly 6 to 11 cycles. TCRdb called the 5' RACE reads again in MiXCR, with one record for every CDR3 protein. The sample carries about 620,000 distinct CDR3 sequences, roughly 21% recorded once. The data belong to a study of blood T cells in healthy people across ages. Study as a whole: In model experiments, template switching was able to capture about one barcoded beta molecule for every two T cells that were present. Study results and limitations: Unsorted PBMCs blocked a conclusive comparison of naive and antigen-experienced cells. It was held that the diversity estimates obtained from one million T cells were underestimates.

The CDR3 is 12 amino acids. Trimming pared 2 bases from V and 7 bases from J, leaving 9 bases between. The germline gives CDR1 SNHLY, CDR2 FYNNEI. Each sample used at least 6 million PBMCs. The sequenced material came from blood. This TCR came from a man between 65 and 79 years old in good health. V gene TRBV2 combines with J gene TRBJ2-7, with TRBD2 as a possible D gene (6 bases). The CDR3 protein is CASSESAGEQYF. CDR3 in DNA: TGTGCCAGCAGTGAATCGGCGGGGGAGCAGTACTTC.